This entry is about one T cell receptor beta chain. Original data processing: Nucleated cell number was recorded as an estimate derived from reference gene primer amplification. TCRdb's table, derived via immunoSEQ multiplex PCR, lists solely in-frame clones and lacks some. The V and J calls and clone size were taken over from that table, and D and trimming were inferred from the DNA. The table has approximately 220,000 clones, about 80% seen once. This entry comes from a study of blood T cell repertoires in COVID-19. As for the study in general: Whether acute or convalescent, the COVID-19 samples came from the United States, Italy and Spain. Sample material is recorded as cDNA or gDNA derived from T cells, B-cell-depleted T cells, or PBMCs.

The study recruited people aged roughly 18 to 100 years across roughly 23 US areas. The ends lost 5 bases at V and 6 bases at J; junction bases unmatched: 4. Germline CDR1 reads SGHTA; CDR2 reads FQGNSA. The CDR3 is made up of 14 amino acids. The TCR sequence derives from a middle-aged woman with acute COVID-19. Specimen: PBMCs or T cells enriched from blood (not recorded which). The chain links TRBV7-2 to TRBJ1-4; TRBD1 matches 9 bases. Here the CDR3 DNA reads TGTGCCAGCAGCCGCCGGGACAGGGATGAAAAACTGTTTTTT. Protein sequence: CASSRRDRDEKLFF. The entire variable domain, with the rest obtained from reference TRBV7-2 and TRBJ1-4, is as follows: GAGVSQSPSNKVTEKGKDVELRCDPISGHTALYWYRQSLGQGLEFLIYFQGNSAPDKSGLPSDRFSAERTGGSVSTLTIQRTQQEDSAVYLCASSRRDRDEKLFFGSGTQLSVL.